Listed below are T cell receptor beta chains from one sample, sequenced in a study of blood T cell repertoires in COVID-19. Produced via immunoSEQ multiplex PCR; TCRdb's table is partial and in-frame only. The table lists roughly 190,000 clones, roughly 77% of them singletons, with around a sixth in the top ten. Sequencing was performed on PBMCs or T cells enriched from blood (not recorded which). These receptor sequences come from a woman in her forties or fifties with acute COVID-19. Both conserved end residues are part of each CDR3. D genes are given only for firm matches. The size field is filled for only some rows; it gives once, few, many or a size class.

size | J | D | V | DNA | CDR3
NA | TRBJ2-3 | TRBD2 | TRBV5-8 | TGTGCCAGCAAAAGCGGGGGCTCAGATACGCAGTATTTT | CASKSGGSDTQYF
NA | TRBJ1-1 | NA | TRBV7-9 | TGTGCCAGCAGCTTGGACAGCTTAAAAACTGAAGCTTTCTTT | CASSLDSLKTEAFF
NA | TRBJ2-3 | TRBD2 | TRBV4-2 | TGTGCCAGCAGCCAAGACCTAGCGGGGGGCACAGATACGCAGTATTTT | CASSQDLAGGTDTQYF
NA | TRBJ2-2 | NA | TRBV30 | TGTGCCCGGACGGTGCAGAACACCGGGGAGCTGTTTTTT | CARTVQNTGELFF
NA | TRBJ1-3 | TRBD1 | TRBV19 | TGTGCCAGTACCCCGGACAGGGGCAACACCATATATTTT | CASTPDRGNTIYF
NA | TRBJ1-5 | TRBD1 | TRBV7-9 | TGTGCCAGCAGCCCCGACAGGGTGGGCAATCAGCCCCAGCATTTT | CASSPDRVGNQPQHF
NA | TRBJ1-1 | TRBD1 | TRBV4-1 | TGCGCCAGCACCCGGGGAGAGGGGGCGAGCACTGAAGCTTTCTTT | CASTRGEGASTEAFF
NA | TRBJ1-1 | NA | TRBV5-1 | TGCGCCAGCAGCTTGGGGGCCCCCGCAGAAGCTTTCTTT | CASSLGAPAEAFF
NA | TRBJ2-3 | TRBD2 | TRBV18 | TGTGCCAGCTCACCACCGACGGGGGGTAGCACAGATACGCAGTATTTT | CASSPPTGGSTDTQYF
NA | TRBJ2-5 | TRBD1 | TRBV2 | TGTGCCAGCAGTGAAGCCGGGACAGGGCAAGAGACCCAGTACTTC | CASSEAGTGQETQYF
NA | TRBJ1-1 | NA | TRBV4-2 | TGTGCCAGCAGCCAAGGCGGTCCGAACACTGAAGCTTTCTTT | CASSQGGPNTEAFF
few | TRBJ2-3 | TRBD2 | TRBV5-1 | TGCGCCAGCAGCCTAGCGGGGAGTACAGATACGCAGTATTTT | CASSLAGSTDTQYF
NA | TRBJ1-4 | NA | TRBV12-3/TRBV12-4 | TGTGCCAGCAGTTCACAGGGTGGTGAAAAACTGTTTTTT | CASSSQGGEKLFF
NA | TRBJ1-4 | TRBD1 | TRBV7-8 | TGTGCCAGCAGCTGGCGGGACAGGGGGAAGGAAAAACTGTTTTTT | CASSWRDRGKEKLFF
NA | TRBJ1-2 | TRBD1 | TRBV2 | TGTGCCAGTACGACAGGGCCCTATGGCTACACCTTC | CASTTGPYGYTF
NA | TRBJ1-1 | NA | TRBV6-5 | TGTGCCAGCAGTTACTCAGAGACTGAAGCTTTCTTT | CASSYSETEAFF
NA | TRBJ1-5 | NA | TRBV6-6 | TGTGCCACCCAGGGGCCAAATCAGCCCCAGCATTTT | CATQGPNQPQHF
NA | TRBJ2-2 | TRBD2 | TRBV5-1 | TGCGCCAGCAGCCCTGGGACTAGCGGGACTCGTACCGGGGAGCTGTTTTTT | CASSPGTSGTRTGELFF
NA | TRBJ2-2 | NA | TRBV9 | TGTGCCAGCAGCCTAAACAGTAAACCAAACACCGGGGAGCTGTTTTTT | CASSLNSKPNTGELFF
few | TRBJ1-1 | NA | TRBV5-1 | TGCGCCAGCAGCAGGGAACGAGGGAATGTGAACACTGAAGCTTTCTTT | CASSRERGNVNTEAFF
NA | TRBJ2-6 | NA | TRBV24-1 | TGTGCCACCCAGGGTACGGGCGCCTCTGGGGCCAACGTCCTGACTTTC | CATQGTGASGANVLTF
NA | TRBJ2-3 | NA | TRBV5-1 | TGCGCCAGCAGCTTGGCCATTGTCCGGGGAAACACAGATACGCAGTATTTT | CASSLAIVRGNTDTQYF
NA | TRBJ2-5 | NA | TRBV11-1 | TGTGCCAGCAGCTTAGGACTCAACCGGTACCAAGAGACCCAGTACTTC | CASSLGLNRYQETQYF
NA | TRBJ2-1 | NA | TRBV13 | TGTGCCAGCAGCAATAAACTCGCGGGGAAATCTTACAATGAGCAGTTCTTC | CASSNKLAGKSYNEQFF
NA | TRBJ2-5 | TRBD2 | TRBV10-3 | TGTGCCATCAGTGCCGCCCTCGGGGGGGGAGGGGAGACCCAGTACTTC | CAISAALGGGGETQYF
NA | TRBJ2-3 | NA | TRBV25-1 | TGTGCCAGCACCCCTCCGGGGGACGGCACAGATACGCAGTATTTT | CASTPPGDGTDTQYF
NA | TRBJ2-1 | TRBD2 | TRBV11-2 | TGTGCCAGCAGCGTTACGACTAGCGGACTACTTGAGCAGTTCTTC | CASSVTTSGLLEQFF
NA | TRBJ2-3 | TRBD2 | TRBV19 | TGTGCCAGTGAAAGCGGGGGGGCGAGCACAGATACGCAGTATTTT | CASESGGASTDTQYF
once | TRBJ1-5 | NA | TRBV28 | TGTGCCAGCAGTTTTGGAGGAAGCAATCAGCCCCAGCATTTT | CASSFGGSNQPQHF
NA | TRBJ1-6 | TRBD1 | TRBV7-2 | TGTGCCAGCAGCCCATTCAGGGGGAATTCACCCCTCCACTTT | CASSPFRGNSPLHF
NA | TRBJ2-3 | TRBD1 | TRBV9 | TGTGCCAGCAGCGTAGGGCCCGGCAGGGGGCATCCAGATACGCAGTATTTT | CASSVGPGRGHPDTQYF
NA | TRBJ1-2 | NA | TRBV18 | TGTGCCAGCTCACCACGGGACAATAGGATCGGCTACACCTTC | CASSPRDNRIGYTF
NA | TRBJ1-5 | TRBD1 | TRBV27 | TGTGCCAGCAGTTTAGGGTCACAGGGGTTTAGCAATCAGCCCCAGCATTTT | CASSLGSQGFSNQPQHF
few | TRBJ1-2 | TRBD1 | TRBV6-6 | TGTGCCAGCAGCTCGACAGGGCAGGCCTATGGCTACACCTTC | CASSSTGQAYGYTF
NA | TRBJ2-4 | NA | TRBV6-2/TRBV6-3 | TGTGCCAGCAGTTCCGCAGGGTTTAGTCAAATACTAGCCAAAAACATTCAGTACTTC | CASSSAGFSQILAKNIQYF
few | TRBJ1-2 | NA | TRBV7-9 | TGTGCCAGCAGCCGAGGAGGGGATGATAGCTACACCTTC | CASSRGGDDSYTF
NA | TRBJ2-1 | TRBD2 | TRBV9 | TGTGCCAGCAGCTCCCGGACTAGCCTCGTTGGTGAGCAGTTCTTC | CASSSRTSLVGEQFF
few | TRBJ2-3 | NA | TRBV6-2/TRBV6-3 | TGTGCCAGCAGTTATCTTCTAGGAGAAAGCACAGATACGCAGTATTTT | CASSYLLGESTDTQYF
few | TRBJ2-2 | TRBD1 | TRBV19 | TGTGCCAGCTTCCCGACAGGGGCGCCCACCGGGGAGCTGTTTTTT | CASFPTGAPTGELFF
NA | TRBJ2-3 | TRBD2 | TRBV29-1 | TGCAGCGTTGATGGGGTTAGCGGGGGGGCCTGGACGCAGTATTTT | CSVDGVSGGAWTQYF
NA | TRBJ1-2 | TRBD1 | TRBV27 | TGTGCCAGCAGTGGACAGGGGGCAGGATATGGCTACACCTTC | CASSGQGAGYGYTF
NA | TRBJ2-3 | TRBD2 | TRBV28 | TGTGCCAGCAGTCACCTAATAGCGGGCGATACAGATACGCAGTATTTT | CASSHLIAGDTDTQYF
NA | TRBJ2-1 | NA | TRBV13 | TGTGCCAGCAGCTCCGAGGGGGAAGCAGTCGACAATGAGCAGTTCTTC | CASSSEGEAVDNEQFF
once | TRBJ2-5 | NA | TRBV6-5 | TGTGCCAGCAGTTACCCATCCCTCGTGAGGGAGACCCAGTACTTC | CASSYPSLVRETQYF
NA | TRBJ1-2 | TRBD1 | TRBV7-9 | TGTGCCAGCAGCTTACGGACAGGGGAAAACACCTTC | CASSLRTGENTF
NA | TRBJ1-4 | TRBD1 | TRBV7-9 | TGTGCCAGCAGTGACAGGGTAACTAATGAAAAACTGTTTTTT | CASSDRVTNEKLFF
many | TRBJ2-5 | TRBD1 | TRBV24-1 | TGTGCCACCAGTGGCATACAGGGGGCCCAAGAGACCCAGTACTTC | CATSGIQGAQETQYF
NA | TRBJ2-5 | NA | TRBV5-4 | TGTGCCAGCAGCTTGACAGCATCACTCACCCAGTACTTC | CASSLTASLTQYF
NA | TRBJ1-4 | NA | TRBV5-1 | TGCGCCAGCAGCTCCACAGGCAACCCAACTAATGAAAAACTGTTTTTT | CASSSTGNPTNEKLFF
NA | TRBJ2-2 | TRBD2 | TRBV7-2 | TGTGCCAGCATGACCGGGACTAGCGGGGGACCGAACACCGGGGAGCTGTTTTTT | CASMTGTSGGPNTGELFF
NA | TRBJ2-4 | TRBD1 | TRBV15 | TGTGCCACCAGCAGAGCACAGGGGATGGTTGCGTCGGCCAAAAACATTCAGTACTTC | CATSRAQGMVASAKNIQYF
NA | TRBJ1-4 | NA | TRBV19 | TGTGCCAGTAAAATGCCACAGGAGCCGCCTGAAAAACTGTTTTTT | CASKMPQEPPEKLFF
NA | TRBJ1-1 | NA | TRBV5-8 | TGTGCCAGCAGCGTGGGAGTTTTGGCTTTCTTT | CASSVGVLAFF